This entry lists 10 T cell receptor beta chains sequenced from one sample in a study of blood T cells in healthy people across ages. Next came a second PCR, run for about 6 to 12 cycles, which used a sample-barcoded 5' primer along with a J-beta primer mix. TCRdb re-analysed the 5' RACE reads in MiXCR, keeping a single row per CDR3 protein. The table records 1.5 million to 2 million distinct CDR3 sequences, about 35% of them present only once. Sequences were obtained from blood. These receptors came from a woman younger than 45 in good health.

This sequence joins TRBV6-1 and TRBJ2-3; D gene uncertain. Trimming stripped 2 bases from V and 0 bases from J, with 9 bases between. This CDR3 is 15 amino acids long. CDR1 is MNHNS and CDR2 is SASEGT in the germline V gene. The CDR3 loop reads CASSERQTSTDTQYF. CDR3 DNA sequence: TGTGCCAGCAGTGAAAGGCAGACTAGCACAGATACGCAGTATTTT.

This clonotype was seen just once. This chain connects TRBV3-1 to TRBJ1-5, with a tentative D call TRBD1 (6 bases). Germline loops: CDR1 LGHDT, CDR2 YNNKEL (reference sequence). CDR3 length: 14 residues. V was clipped by 4 bases and J by 7 bases, with 14 bases between them. CDR3 nucleotides: TGTGCCAGCAGCCTGGGGGGCTTCTCGCAGCCCCAGCATTTT. As protein: CASSLGGFSQPQHF.

This clonotype occurred a few times. This chain uses TRBV29-1 with TRBJ2-1; 8 nucleotides align to TRBD1. After removal of 6 bases from V and 1 base from J, the junction contained 17 bases not matched to a gene. The CDR3 loop spans 18 amino acids. From germline, CDR1 is SQVTM and CDR2 ANQGSEA. The CDR3 is CSVAASFDRGESYNEQFF. The CDR3 bases are TGCAGCGTCGCGGCGAGCTTTGACAGGGGAGAATCCTACAATGAGCAGTTCTTC.

Worth noting for this clonotype: The junction departs from the called germline gene at one end, perhaps through a read error. The J gene is TRBJ2-4, the V gene TRBV4-1; the match to TRBD1 covers 10 bases. The better agreement between TRBJ2-5 and the DNA end casts doubt on the J call. The germline V gene encodes CDR1 MGHRA and CDR2 YSYEKL. This CDR3 comprises 14 residues. The CDR3 DNA reads TGCGCCAGCGGCCAAACGGGACAGGGGGAGACCCAGTACTTC. Protein product: CASGQTGQGETQYF.

CDR3 in amino acids: CASTHRENEQFF. CDR3 nucleotide sequence: TGTGCCAGCACCCACCGGGAGAATGAGCAGTTCTTC. The chain joins TRBV6-1 to TRBJ2-1, with D possibly TRBD2 on 6 matching bases. This CDR3 has 12 residues. V was cut by 7 bases and J by 7 bases, with 11 bases left in between. The germline CDR1 and CDR2 sequences are MNHNS and SASEGT.

This rearrangement joins TRBV7-8 to TRBJ2-5; D call uncertain. The V gene's germline CDR1 is SGHVS and CDR2 FQNEAQ. V lost 1 base and J lost 5, with 14 bases in between. CDR3 length: 15 amino acids. CDR3 in DNA: TGTGCCAGCAGCTTAGTCCTGACAACCAGCGAGACCCAGTACTTC. It encodes CASSLVLTTSETQYF.

In this sample, this clonotype turned up a few times. This chain joins TRBV9 and TRBJ2-2; D is unclear. Trimming cost V 0 bases and J 0 bases, with 3 bases left between them. Germline CDR1 SGDLS, CDR2 YYNGEE. This CDR3 spans 14 amino acids. For the CDR3, the DNA is TGTGCCAGCAGCGTAGCAGCGAACACCGGGGAGCTGTTTTTT. It encodes CASSVAANTGELFF.

As concerns this clonotype: Lacking the conserved final phenylalanine or tryptophan, this CDR3 likely reflects a read error. The chain employs TRBV3-1 and TRBJ2-3; D is unresolved. There are 16 residues in the CDR3. Per the germline V gene, CDR1 is LGHDT and CDR2 is YNNKEL (reference sequence). V was cut by 1 base and J by 4 bases, with 15 bases left in between. This CDR3 reads CASSQVGDAKADTQYL. In DNA, the CDR3 is TGTGCCAGCAGCCAAGTAGGAGACGCCAAAGCAGATACGCAGTATTTG.

This clonotype has only a few counts. The rearrangement links TRBV15 to TRBJ2-3, with D unclear. The CDR3 totals 13 residues. The V gene lost 0 bases and the J gene lost 8 bases, with 9 bases spanning the gap. Per the germline V gene, CDR1 is LNHNV and CDR2 is YYDKDF (reference sequence). The CDR3 nucleotides read TGTGCCACCAGCAGAGATTGGCCGGGTACGCAGTATTTT. Translating it yields CATSRDWPGTQYF.

There are many counts of this clonotype. The chain is built from TRBV5-1 and TRBJ2-1; 11 bases are shared with TRBD1. CDR3 size: 16 residues. Germline-derived CDR1 and CDR2 are SGHRS and YFSETQ. V trimming: 2 bases; J trimming: 1 base; junction bases outside the gene matches: 2. The DNA of the CDR3 is TGCGCCAGCAGCTTTGGGGACAGGGGGTCCTACAATGAGCAGTTCTTC. Its translation is CASSFGDRGSYNEQFF.